A single sample gave rise to the 15 T cell receptor beta chains below, sequenced in a study of spatial heterogeneity in lung cancer. The study's findings and limits: Tumor mutation count correlated with how many alpha and beta TCRs expanded intratumorally.

TCRdb reprocessed the 5' RACE reads with MiXCR, giving one entry per CDR3 protein. The data hold 9,900 or so distinct CDR3 sequences, with 9% to 15% observed a single time. The time point is: sample taken at primary tumor resection. These receptors have no known antigen. The sample was lung tumor tissue, taken at surgery. The source of these receptors is a male donor with early-stage non-small cell lung cancer.

There are many counts of this clonotype. For a library built for alpha chains, this beta chain is a stray read; little rests on its size. V and J are TRBV6-2 or TRBV6-3 and TRBJ2-3; the D is unclear. V was cut by 2 bases and J by 7 bases, with 7 bases left in between. The CDR3 runs to 12 residues. Per the germline V gene, CDR1 is MNHEY and CDR2 is SVGEGT. The CDR3 here is CASSYPTYTQYF. CDR3 nucleotide sequence: TGTGCCAGCAGTTACCCTACTTATACGCAGTATTTT.

The table lists this clonotype with many counts. Since it is a stray read in a library aimed at alpha chains, this beta chain has a size that is not meaningful. V gene TRBV3-1 combines with J gene TRBJ2-5; D remains ambiguous. V lost 1 base to trimming and J lost 5 bases, with 5 bases between them. The CDR3 is made up of 12 amino acids. Germline values: CDR1 LGHDT, CDR2 YNNKEL (reference sequence). CDR3 in DNA: TGTGCCAGCAGCCAAGGGCCGGAGACCCAGTACTTC. It specifies CASSQGPETQYF.

This clonotype occurred many times. The size of this beta chain means little, since it is a stray read in a library made for alpha chains. The V gene is TRBV4-2, the J gene TRBJ1-1; D possibly corresponds to TRBD1 (5 bases). The CDR3 consists of 16 residues. V dropped 4 bases and J dropped 4 bases, with 19 bases sitting between them. Germline CDR1 reads LGHNA; CDR2 reads YNFKEQ. CDR3 DNA sequence: TGTGCCAGCAGCCCCTTCTCCCCAGGGCCGTTCACTGAAGCTTTCTTT. This encodes CASSPFSPGPFTEAFF.

This clonotype was counted ten times or more. For a library built for alpha chains, this beta chain is a stray read; little rests on its size. The V and J genes are TRBV16 and TRBJ2-7; D unclear. V was clipped by 2 bases and J by 6 bases, with 11 bases between them. Looked up from germline, CDR1 is KGHSY and CDR2 is FQNENV. CDR3 length: 13 residues. This chain's CDR3 is CASSQGGPREQYF. CDR3 DNA sequence: TGTGCCAGCAGCCAAGGCGGCCCACGCGAGCAGTACTTC.

This clonotype was picked up many times. Because this beta chain is a stray read in a library intended to capture alpha chains, its abundance should not be given much weight. The rearrangement uses TRBV27 and TRBJ2-1, with 9 bases that match TRBD2. V lost 5 bases to trimming and J lost 7 bases; unmatched junction nucleotides: 9. The CDR3 consists of 15 residues. The germline V gene encodes CDR1 MNHEY and CDR2 SMNVEV (reference sequence). This chain's CDR3 is CASSLTSGYWNEQFF. CDR3 nucleotides: TGTGCCAGCAGTCTAACTAGCGGGTATTGGAATGAGCAGTTCTTC.

This clonotype occurred many times. This beta chain is an unintended read in a library built for alpha chains; its size means little. V is TRBV18 and J is TRBJ2-7; no clear D. This CDR3 has 16 amino acids. Deletions cut 0 bases from V and 0 bases from J, with 12 bases between. The germline V gene has CDR1 KGHSH and CDR2 LQKENI. The CDR3 sequence is CASSPPPETNSYEQYF. CDR3 nucleotides: TGTGCCAGCTCACCACCGCCTGAAACTAACTCCTACGAGCAGTACTTC. Full variable domain (missing parts from reference TRBV18 and TRBJ2-7): NAGVMQNPRHLVRRRGQEARLRCSPMKGHSHVYWYRQLPEEGLKFMVYLQKENIIDESGMPKERFSAEFPKEGPSILRIQQVVRGDSAAYFCASSPPPETNSYEQYFGPGTRLTVT.

This clonotype counts as medium-sized. The library was built for alpha chains, so this beta chain is an off-target read and its size means little. This chain joins TRBV24-1 and TRBJ2-3; D is uncertain. This CDR3 is 15 amino acids long. Trimming took 4 bases from V and 6 from J, leaving 16 bases between them. Germline V gene lookup returns CDR1 KGHDR and CDR2 SFDVKD. CDR3 residues: CATSDPTQNSDTQYF. The CDR3 DNA reads as TGTGCCACCAGTGACCCTACGCAAAACTCGGATACGCAGTATTTT.

By sample share, this clonotype is medium-sized. The library was built for alpha chains, so this beta chain is an off-target read and its size means little. The chain employs TRBV20-1 and TRBJ1-1; possibly TRBD1 for D (5 bases). This CDR3 comprises 11 residues. In germline, CDR1 is DFQATT, CDR2 SNEGSKA (reference sequence). The V gene lost 5 bases and the J gene lost 6 bases, with 10 bases spanning the gap. The CDR3 DNA reads TGCAGTGCTTATCAAGGGGCTGAAGCTTTCTTT. This sequence encodes CSAYQGAEAFF.

This clonotype was recorded many times. This beta chain is an off-target read within a library intended for alpha chains, so its frequency means little. The V call is TRBV20-1, the J call TRBJ2-1; 7 nucleotides align to TRBD2. The V segment lost 5 bases and the J segment 6 bases; nucleotides outside the gene matches: 10. There are 14 residues in the CDR3. Germline CDR1 and CDR2: DFQATT and SNEGSKA (reference sequence). CDR3 region: CSAHLAERFNEQFF. CDR3 coding DNA: TGCAGTGCTCACCTAGCGGAGAGATTCAATGAGCAGTTCTTC.

This clonotype has at least ten counts. Within a library made for alpha chains, this beta chain is off target, and its count is uninformative. The CDR3 sequence is CASSWGFSNQPQHF. In DNA, the CDR3 is TGTGCCAGCAGTTGGGGGTTTAGCAATCAGCCCCAGCATTTT. The V and J genes are TRBV12-3 or TRBV12-4 and TRBJ1-5; TRBD1 is a possible D gene (5 bases). V lost 4 bases and J lost 0, with 7 bases in between. The CDR3 loop spans 14 amino acids.

This clonotype was observed a single time. This beta chain turned up in a library designed for alpha chains; as an off-target read, its abundance says little. This chain links TRBV7-2 with TRBJ2-6; the match to TRBD1 covers 7 bases. In germline, CDR1 is SGHTA, CDR2 FQGNSA. This CDR3 is built from 20 residues. V gave up 8 bases and J gave up 1 base; unmatched junction bases: 20. CDR3 sequence: CASGSIPPGQTLSGANVLTF. The CDR3 nucleotides read TGTGCCAGCGGCTCCATCCCGCCGGGACAGACACTTTCTGGGGCCAACGTCCTGACTTTC.

Turning to this clonotype: The library was built for alpha chains, so this beta chain is an off-target read and its size means little. This chain uses TRBV20-1 with TRBJ2-4, with a possible D match to TRBD2 (6 bases). V lost 1 base to trimming and J lost 3 bases, with 13 bases between them. CDR3 size: 15 residues. CDR1 is DFQATT and CDR2 is SNEGSKA in the germline V gene (reference sequence). The CDR3 region is CSARVEGEGKNIQYF. CDR3 coding DNA: TGCAGTGCTAGAGTGGAGGGAGAGGGCAAAAACATTCAGTACTTC.

On this clonotype: This beta chain is a stray read from a library made for alpha chains; its abundance is not meaningful. The V call is TRBV20-1, the J call TRBJ1-1; 8 bases line up with TRBD1. Germline CDR1 is DFQATT and CDR2 is SNEGSKA (reference sequence). The junction had 3 bases not matched to a gene; V was cut back by 2 bases and J by 7 bases. The CDR3 extends over 12 amino acids. The CDR3, as DNA: TGCAGTGCTAGACAGGGGGCCGGTGAAGCTTTCTTT. Translated: CSARQGAGEAFF.

This clonotype appeared many times. This beta chain is an unintended read in a library built for alpha chains; its size means little. The chain recombines TRBV19 with TRBJ2-1; 11 nucleotides match TRBD2. Germline V CDR1 and CDR2: LNHDA, SQIVND (reference sequence). This CDR3 region has 16 residues. V dropped 4 bases and J dropped 3; count of bases not matched to a gene: 5. The CDR3 region has the DNA TGTGCCAGTAGTAGGGGACTAGCGGCCCTCTACAATGAGCAGTTCTTC. Its translation: CASSRGLAALYNEQFF.

This clonotype has a count of ten or more. Little can be read into the size of this beta chain, an off-target read in a library designed for alpha chains. The V gene is TRBV30, the J gene TRBJ2-1, with 14 bases that match TRBD2. Germline trimming cut 3 bases from V and 7 bases from J; bases unmatched to any gene: 5. CDR1 GTSNPN and CDR2 SVGIG come from the germline V gene (reference sequence). The CDR3 has 15 amino acids. CDR3 loop: CAWSLGTSGSNEQFF. For the CDR3, the DNA is TGTGCCTGGAGCCTGGGGACTAGCGGGAGTAATGAGCAGTTCTTC.